The next 28 T cell receptor beta chains were all read from a single sample in a study of control samples from healthy donors and cancer patients. Data came from immunoSEQ multiplex PCR; TCRdb stores just in-frame clones and leaves some out. The profile covers approximately 92,000 clones, with more than 80% appearing a single time and about 1.5% taken by the ten largest. Sequencing was done on a sample of blood. The origin of the receptors is a woman aged 25 to 45 in good health.

The chain couples TRBV2 to TRBJ1-5, with 10 bases that match TRBD1. The CDR3 is 15 amino acids. V trimming: 6 bases; J trimming: 4 bases; junction bases outside the gene matches: 6. Germline V gene data show CDR1 as SNHLY and CDR2 as FYNNEI. The CDR3 spells CASSERGQGNQPQHF. The DNA for the CDR3 is TGTGCCAGCAGCGAAAGGGGACAGGGGAATCAGCCCCAGCATTTT. Based on the CDR3 plus reference TRBV2 and TRBJ1-5, the full variable domain is EPEVTQTPSHQVTQMGQEVILRCVPISNHLYFYWYRQILGQKVEFLVSFYNNEISEKSEIFDDQFSVERPDGSNFTLKIRSTKLEDSAMYFCASSERGQGNQPQHFGDGTRLSIL.

The rearrangement links TRBV18 to TRBJ1-1, with D tentatively TRBD1 (6 bases). Germline CDR1 and CDR2: KGHSH and LQKENI. This CDR3 has 16 amino acids. With 1 base removed from V and 0 bases from J, the gap between germline ends came to 12 bases. CDR3 DNA sequence: TGTGCCAGCTCACCACTCTCGGGACAATTGAACACTGAAGCTTTCTTT. Residues: CASSPLSGQLNTEAFF.

This sequence joins TRBV7-9 and TRBJ2-7; 10 nucleotides match TRBD2. The germline V gene has CDR1 SEHNR and CDR2 FQNEAQ (reference sequence). V trimming: 7 bases; J trimming: 6 bases; junction bases outside the gene matches: 12. The CDR3 is 15 residues long. The CDR3 sequence: CASTTSSGSGSEQYF. CDR3 DNA sequence: TGTGCCAGCACCACCTCTAGCGGGAGTGGTAGCGAGCAGTACTTC.

The rearrangement joins TRBV6-5 to TRBJ1-6; D perhaps matches TRBD1 (6 bases). The ends were cut back, 6 bases at V and 7 bases at J, with 10 bases in the middle. Germline CDR1 is MNHEY and CDR2 is SVGAGI. This CDR3 spans 13 amino acids. The CDR3 coding sequence is TGTGCCAGCAGGCTCAGGGGAAATTCACCCCTCCACTTT. This gives the protein CASRLRGNSPLHF.

The chain recombines TRBV9 with TRBJ2-2; 10 bases align to TRBD1. Unmatched junction bases numbered 4, after V lost 4 bases and J lost 7 bases. The CDR3 is 14 residues long. Germline CDR1 and CDR2: SGDLS and YYNGEE. The CDR3, as DNA: TGTGCCAGCAGCACGGGACAGGGGAACGGGGAGCTGTTTTTT. Encoded protein: CASSTGQGNGELFF.

V gene TRBV12-3 or TRBV12-4 combines with J gene TRBJ2-7; D perhaps matches TRBD2 (5 bases). The V gene lost 3 bases and the J gene lost 2 bases, with 8 bases spanning the gap. The CDR3 runs 13 residues. The CDR3 bases are TGTGCCAGCAGTTTTTCAGCGGCCTACGAGCAGTACTTC. Its protein is CASSFSAAYEQYF.

The chain couples TRBV10-3 to TRBJ1-1; D uncertain. The CDR3 covers 13 residues. The ends were cut back, 8 bases at V and 0 bases at J, with 10 bases in the middle. Germline V lookup: CDR1 ENHRY, CDR2 SYGVKD. This chain's CDR3 is CAICRELNTEAFF. DNA for the CDR3: TGTGCCATCTGCCGGGAACTGAACACTGAAGCTTTCTTT.

This clone appeared once. The genes are TRBV4-1 and TRBJ2-7; D remains unclear. The CDR3 spans 15 residues. V lost 2 bases to trimming and J lost 7 bases, with 18 bases between them. The germline gives CDR1 MGHRA, CDR2 YSYEKL. The CDR3 region has the DNA TGCGCCAGCAGCCAACAAACCAAAGGGCTCGGGGAGCAGTACTTC. Translation: CASSQQTKGLGEQYF.

This sequence joins TRBV7-2 and TRBJ1-1; no reliable D call. In germline, CDR1 is SGHTA, CDR2 FQGNSA. The CDR3 has 16 amino acids. Trimming took 2 bases from V and 4 from J, leaving 17 bases between them. This chain's CDR3 is CASSLSLGFPGTEAFF. DNA of the CDR3: TGTGCCAGCAGCTTAAGTCTGGGGTTTCCCGGCACTGAAGCTTTCTTT.

This chain joins TRBV11-1 and TRBJ1-1; D call uncertain. Trimming took 4 bases from V and 3 from J, leaving 12 bases between them. Germline loops: CDR1 SGHAT, CDR2 FQDESV (reference sequence). This CDR3 region has 14 residues. CDR3 DNA: TGTGCCAGCAGCTCGATGACACCCTACACTGAAGCTTTCTTT. Amino acid sequence: CASSSMTPYTEAFF.

The chain is built from TRBV10-3 and TRBJ1-2; TRBD1 agrees at 8 bases. V was pared by 8 bases and J by 4 bases, with 6 bases of the junction left unmatched. In germline, CDR1 is ENHRY, CDR2 SYGVKD. The CDR3 runs 13 residues. CDR3: CAIGQGIPYGYTF. Here the CDR3 DNA reads TGTGCCATCGGACAGGGAATTCCCTATGGCTACACCTTC.

This rearrangement joins TRBV9 to TRBJ2-1; 9 nucleotides match TRBD2. V dropped 4 bases and J dropped 7; count of bases not matched to a gene: 9. In germline, CDR1 is SGDLS, CDR2 YYNGEE. The CDR3 extends over 15 amino acids. The CDR3 sequence is CASSSSGTSRNEQFF. CDR3 DNA sequence: TGTGCCAGCAGCTCATCCGGGACTAGCCGTAATGAGCAGTTCTTC.

This clone was seen just once. V gene TRBV7-8 combines with J gene TRBJ1-5; D may be TRBD1 (6 bases). The V gene's germline CDR1 is SGHVS and CDR2 FQNEAQ. The V end was cut by 1 base, the J end by 4 bases, with 8 bases between. This CDR3 comprises 14 residues. CDR3 bases: TGTGCCAGCAGCTTAGTAGGGGGAAATCAGCCCCAGCATTTT. Translated, it gives CASSLVGGNQPQHF.

V is TRBV7-9 and J is TRBJ2-5, with 7 bases that match TRBD1. CDR3 length equals 13 residues. V was clipped by 5 bases and J by 4 bases; unmatched bases: 4. CDR1 and CDR2 from the germline V gene are SEHNR and FQNEAQ (reference sequence). Here the CDR3 DNA reads TGTGCCAGCAGCCAAGACAGGGCAGAGACCCAGTACTTC. It is translated as CASSQDRAETQYF.

The chain is built from TRBV5-1 and TRBJ2-1; 11 positions agree with TRBD2. J lost 1 base, V lost 0 bases, and 3 bases had no gene match. The CDR3 length is 17 residues. The germline CDR1 and CDR2 sequences are SGHRS and YFSETQ. CDR3 coding DNA: TGCGCCAGCAGCTTGGTTAGCGGGGGGGCGTCCTACAATGAGCAGTTCTTC. It specifies CASSLVSGGASYNEQFF.

Here the CDR3 reads CASSLGDRVSYEQYF. CDR3 DNA: TGCGCCAGCAGCCTTGGGGACAGGGTCTCCTACGAGCAGTACTTC. This rearrangement joins TRBV5-1 to TRBJ2-7; 9 bases are shared with TRBD1. The germline V gene has CDR1 SGHRS and CDR2 YFSETQ. CDR3 length: 15 amino acids. The trim removed 4 bases at V and 0 bases at J, leaving 5 bases unmatched. Full variable domain (rest looked up from reference TRBV5-1 and TRBJ2-7): KAGVTQTPRYLIKTRGQQVTLSCSPISGHRSVSWYQQTPGQGLQFLFEYFSETQRNKGNFPGRFSGRQFSNSRSEMNVSTLELGDSALYLCASSLGDRVSYEQYFGPGTRLTVT.

CDR3 residues: CASSVAAEGGGEQETQYF. The CDR3, as DNA: TGTGCCAGCAGCGTAGCGGCTGAAGGGGGGGGTGAGCAAGAGACCCAGTACTTC. The rearrangement uses TRBV9 and TRBJ2-5, with TRBD2 as a possible D gene (7 bases). Trimming pared 0 bases from V and 2 bases from J, leaving 20 bases between. The CDR3 spans 18 residues. CDR1 is SGDLS, CDR2 YYNGEE, per germline.

This chain links TRBV5-1 with TRBJ2-7; a weak D match, TRBD1 (5 bases). V shed 0 bases and J shed 3 bases, with 10 bases lying between them. CDR1 is SGHRS, CDR2 YFSETQ, per germline. The length of the CDR3 is 14 residues. The CDR3 spells CASSLARADYEQYF. CDR3 bases: TGCGCCAGCAGCTTGGCCAGGGCTGACTACGAGCAGTACTTC.

CDR3 in amino acids: CASSLGGMYEKLFF. The CDR3 nucleotides read TGTGCCAGCAGTTTGGGCGGGATGTATGAAAAACTGTTTTTT. The chain combines TRBV27 with TRBJ1-4; no clear D. The V gene's germline CDR1 is MNHEY and CDR2 SMNVEV (reference sequence). Trimming took off 3 bases at V and 6 bases at J, with 11 bases between the two ends. The CDR3 totals 14 residues. Looking up the rest from reference TRBV27 and TRBJ1-4 gives the full variable domain: EAQVTQNPRYLITVTGKKLTVTCSQNMNHEYMSWYRQDPGLGLRQIYYSMNVEVTDKGDVPEGYKVSRKEKRNFPLILESPSPNQTSLYFCASSLGGMYEKLFFGSGTQLSVL.

This clone was found once. V usage is TRBV29-1 and J usage is TRBJ2-1; D call uncertain. The V gene lost 3 bases and the J gene lost 10 bases, with 13 bases spanning the gap. The CDR3 is 12 amino acids. The germline gives CDR1 SQVTM, CDR2 ANQGSEA. CDR3 DNA: TGCAGCGTTGAGTCTTACGGGCGGGAGCAGTTCTTC. Translation: CSVESYGREQFF.

The rearrangement links TRBV18 to TRBJ1-1; D is unresolved. Germline CDR1 is KGHSH and CDR2 is LQKENI. V dropped 0 bases and J dropped 1 base, with 9 bases sitting between them. This CDR3 is built from 15 residues. Here the CDR3 reads CASSPPRAKNTEAFF. In DNA form, the CDR3 reads TGTGCCAGCTCACCACCGCGGGCCAAGAACACTGAAGCTTTCTTT.

The J gene is TRBJ2-3, the V gene TRBV2, with D possibly matching TRBD1 (5 bases). The CDR3 contains 13 residues. V was cut by 8 bases and J by 2 bases, with 11 bases left in between. Germline V lookup: CDR1 SNHLY, CDR2 FYNNEI. The CDR3 region is CASRRVFTDTQYF. CDR3 in DNA: TGTGCCAGCCGCAGGGTATTCACAGATACGCAGTATTTT. Complete variable domain (other parts from reference TRBV2 and TRBJ2-3): EPEVTQTPSHQVTQMGQEVILRCVPISNHLYFYWYRQILGQKVEFLVSFYNNEISEKSEIFDDQFSVERPDGSNFTLKIRSTKLEDSAMYFCASRRVFTDTQYFGPGTRLTVL.

This clone was found a few times. This rearrangement joins TRBV7-3 to TRBJ2-1; 8 positions agree with TRBD2. V dropped 4 bases and J dropped 4; count of bases not matched to a gene: 6. CDR3 length equals 15 residues. Germline CDR1 is SGHTA and CDR2 is FQGTGA. This chain's CDR3 is CASSSDGLAYNEQFF. CDR3 bases: TGTGCCAGCAGCTCCGACGGACTAGCTTACAATGAGCAGTTCTTC.

The rearrangement links TRBV19 to TRBJ2-7, with 8 positions matching TRBD2. This CDR3 region has 16 residues. The junction had 9 bases not matched to a gene; V was cut back by 3 bases and J by 2 bases. Germline lookup yields CDR1 LNHDA and CDR2 SQIVND (reference sequence). The CDR3 loop is CASSIRAGVIAYEQYF. CDR3 coding DNA: TGTGCCAGTAGTATTAGAGCGGGAGTGATCGCCTACGAGCAGTACTTC.

This clone is a singleton in its sample. The J gene is TRBJ1-1, the V gene TRBV29-1; 7 positions agree with TRBD1. Germline V lookup: CDR1 SQVTM, CDR2 ANQGSEA. With 8 bases clipped from V and 0 bases from J, the junction kept 6 bases outside the gene matches. The CDR3 sequence is 13 residues long. The CDR3 bases are TGCAGCTCGGGACAGCTTATGAACACTGAAGCTTTCTTT. The encoded protein is CSSGQLMNTEAFF.

V gene TRBV29-1 combines with J gene TRBJ1-5, with D possibly being TRBD1 (6 bases). Trimming cost V 8 bases and J 11 bases, with 19 bases left between them. The germline V gene encodes CDR1 SQVTM and CDR2 ANQGSEA. The CDR3 totals 12 residues. In nucleotides, the CDR3 is TGCAGCTGCCGGGACACCCTATCAGCCCAGCATTTT. Protein product: CSCRDTLSAQHF. Variable domain in full (rest from reference TRBV29-1 and TRBJ1-5): SAVISQKPSRDICQRGTSLTIQCQVDSQVTMMFWYRQQPGQSLTLIATANQGSEATYESGFVIDKFPISRPNLTFSTLTVSNMSPEDSSIYLCSCRDTLSAQHFGDGTRLSIL.

This chain uses TRBV11-2 with TRBJ1-1; 9 bases align to TRBD1. Trimming at V came to 1 base and at J to 1 base, leaving 1 base not matched to a gene. The CDR3 is made up of 15 amino acids. Germline CDR1 and CDR2: SGHAT and FQNNGV. In DNA, the CDR3 is TGTGCCAGCAGCTTAGGACAGGGGGAGAACACTGAAGCTTTCTTT. Translation: CASSLGQGENTEAFF.

The V call is TRBV7-9, the J call TRBJ1-3; 10 bases line up with TRBD1. There are 17 residues in the CDR3. Germline assignment: CDR1 SEHNR and CDR2 FQNEAQ (reference sequence). Losses at the gene ends were 5 bases for V and 1 base for J; bases not matched to a gene: 8. The CDR3 spells CASSVFTGQGSGNTIYF. The CDR3 DNA sequence: TGTGCCAGCAGCGTATTTACGGGACAGGGGTCTGGAAACACCATATATTTT.